This T cell receptor (beta chain) was sequenced in a study of CD8 T cells in Susac syndrome. On the study more broadly: Eight or nine of the sequenced Susac syndrome patients were in remission, and six had active disease.

Sequencing of TCR beta drew on CD8+ and CD4+ T cells from blood. TEMRA cells were FACS-enriched, and CD8+ and CD4+ T cells were isolated negatively. Trimming at V came to 6 bases and at J to 0 bases, leaving 7 bases not matched to a gene. The germline gives CDR1 DFQATT, CDR2 SNEGSKA (reference sequence). This CDR3 region has 15 residues. RNA, at 0.5 to 1 ug, was reverse transcribed with random hexamers. Across 54 Vbeta and 13 Jbeta, immunoSEQ multiplex PCR amplified TCR beta CDR3. One entry per CDR3 protein, called by TCRdb with MiXCR from the immunoSEQ multiplex PCR reads. The sample lists some 97,000 distinct CDR3 sequences; 95% were seen once.

The material sequenced was CD8+ T cells from PBMCs. The TCR sequence derives from a human donor with Susac syndrome. The chain couples TRBV20-1 to TRBJ2-4; 8 bases fit TRBD2. The CDR3 spells CSAQLAELAKNIQYF. The CDR3, as DNA: TGCAGTGCCCAACTAGCGGAACTAGCCAAAAACATTCAGTACTTC.